This T cell receptor (beta chain) was recovered during a study of radiotherapy plus CTLA-4 blockade in lung cancer (dated by TCRdb to 2017 to 2018). Context from the whole study: Objective responses were observed in 18% of enrolled patients, and disease control was achieved in approximately 32%.

CDR1 SGDLS and CDR2 YYNGEE were looked up in the germline V gene. V is cut by 3 bases and J by 5 bases, and the space between the germline ends is 12 bases. The CDR3 numbers 15 residues from cysteine through phenylalanine. Just the 45-base CDR3 DNA is kept, in frame starting at base 1. Comment on this clone: Its antigen is still unknown. Within one base of it there is no much larger clone, and no base qualities were kept.

Libraries were constructed by the immunoSEQ multiplex PCR assay. TCRdb stores this immuneACCESS table with in-frame sequences only. Part of the clones is absent; in the studies checked, under half of the shortfall reflects unresolved V genes, and no reason is known for the rest. In all, the sample holds 56,000 or so clones, and around 79% of those were seen once. Clones ranked in the top ten supply approximately 17% of the sample. What the work shows at the level of the full study, not this receptor alone: Increased serum interferon-beta after radiation, together with early dynamic changes in blood T cell clones, were reported to be the strongest predictors of response. TCR clones derived from tumors expanded in peripheral blood after treatment with radiotherapy and ipilimumab.

In this study, focal radiation therapy paired with CTLA-4 blockade (ipilimumab) was tested in patients who had chemo-refractory metastatic non-small-cell lung cancer. The sequence links TRBV9 to TRBJ1-6; a tentative D call is TRBD1 (6 bases match). The input for sequencing was peripheral blood, taken from a patient treated with radiotherapy plus ipilimumab. The source of this sequence is a human donor with non-small cell lung cancer who had a complete response to radiotherapy plus ipilimumab. The CDR3: CASSARQVDNSPLHF. The bases are TGTGCCAGCAGCGCAAGACAGGTTGATAATTCACCCCTCCACTTT.